The clone carrying this TCR beta chain was found once. At one end, the junction sequence differs from germline, possibly due to a read error. This CDR3 comprises 17 residues. Germline V gives CDR1 LGHNA, CDR2 YNFKEQ. Together with a sample-barcoded 5' primer, a J-beta primer mix was included in a second PCR lasting about 7 to 12 cycles. MiXCR was run by TCRdb on the 5' RACE reads, yielding one entry per CDR3 protein. This sample has around 1.1 million distinct CDR3 sequences, with roughly two fifths found just once. These data originate in a study of blood T cells in healthy people across ages. PBMCs were isolated at a quantity of at least 6.5 million per sample. Total RNA extraction produced at least 6 micrograms (per sample) for the study.

The rearrangement joins TRBV4-2 to TRBJ2-3, with a tentative D call TRBD1 (6 bases). The sample was blood. This TCR came from a man younger than 35 in good health. The CDR3 loop is CASSQDFTQGSTGTQYF. For the CDR3, the DNA is TGTGCCAGCAGCCAAGATTTTACCCAGGGGAGCACAGGTACGCAGTATTTT.